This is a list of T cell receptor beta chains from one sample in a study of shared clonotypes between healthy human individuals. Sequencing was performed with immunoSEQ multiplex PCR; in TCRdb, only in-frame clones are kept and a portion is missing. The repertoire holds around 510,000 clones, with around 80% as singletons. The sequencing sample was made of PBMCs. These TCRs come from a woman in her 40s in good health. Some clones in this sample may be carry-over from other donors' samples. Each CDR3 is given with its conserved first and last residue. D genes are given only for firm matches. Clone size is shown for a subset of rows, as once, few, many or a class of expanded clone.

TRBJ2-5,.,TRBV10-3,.,TGTGCCATCAGTGACAGTTCCGAGACCCAGTACTTC,CAISDSSETQYF
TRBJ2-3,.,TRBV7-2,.,TGTGCCAGCAGCCAGGGGTTGAGCACAGATACGCAGTATTTT,CASSQGLSTDTQYF
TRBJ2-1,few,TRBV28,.,TGTGCCAGCAGTTACCCTTTGGCCAGGCCCTCCAATGAGCAGTTCTTC,CASSYPLARPSNEQFF
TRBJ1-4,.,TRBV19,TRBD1,TGTGCCAGTAGCGGGGACAGGGGGAATGAAAAACTGTTTTTT,CASSGDRGNEKLFF
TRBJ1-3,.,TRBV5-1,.,TGCGCCAGCAGCTTGGGCGCAAACACTGGAAACACCATATATTTT,CASSLGANTGNTIYF
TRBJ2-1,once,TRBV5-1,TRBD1,TGCGCCAGCAGCTTGGGGGACAGGGCGATCGATGAGCAGTTCTTC,CASSLGDRAIDEQFF
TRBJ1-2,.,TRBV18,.,TGTGCCAGCTCACCCCCAGGGGACTATGGCTACACCTTC,CASSPPGDYGYTF
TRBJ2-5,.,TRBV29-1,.,TGCAGCGTTGGTGGGGTATGGGAGACCCAGTACTTC,CSVGGVWETQYF
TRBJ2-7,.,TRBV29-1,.,TGCAGCGTTGATGGCCAGGACTCCTACGAGCAGTACTTC,CSVDGQDSYEQYF
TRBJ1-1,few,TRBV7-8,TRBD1,TGTGCCAGCAGCTCCGGACAGGCCTACACTGAAGCTTTCTTT,CASSSGQAYTEAFF
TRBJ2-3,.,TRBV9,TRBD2,TGTGCCAGCAGCGTAACCCTCCATCTAGCGGGATTGACAGATACGCAGTATTTT,CASSVTLHLAGLTDTQYF
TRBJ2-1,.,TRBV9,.,TGTGCCAGCAGCACAGTAGGGGGAGTAGGAGTTGAGCAGTTCTTC,CASSTVGGVGVEQFF
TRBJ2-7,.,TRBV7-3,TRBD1,TGTGCCAGCAGCCCCTCCGGGACAGGGGGCCTAAGCGAGCAGTACTTC,CASSPSGTGGLSEQYF
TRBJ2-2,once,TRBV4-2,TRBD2,TGTGCCAGCAGCTACCTAGCGGGAGTAGCCGGGGAGCTGTTTTTT,CASSYLAGVAGELFF
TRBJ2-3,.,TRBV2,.,TGTGCCAGCAGTGGGGTCGTACGGGGAGATACGCAGTATTTT,CASSGVVRGDTQYF
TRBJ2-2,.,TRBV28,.,TGTGCCAGCAGTTTATCCGGGGAGCTGTTTTTT,CASSLSGELFF
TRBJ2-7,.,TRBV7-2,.,TGTGCCAGCAGCTCAAGCTCCTACGAGCAGTACTTC,CASSSSSYEQYF
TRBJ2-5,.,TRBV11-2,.,TGTGCCAGCAGCTTGGGGCAGGGGACCCAGTACTTC,CASSLGQGTQYF
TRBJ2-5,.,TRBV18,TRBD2,TGTGCCAGCTCACCAAGGACTAGTGAAGAGACCCAGTACTTC,CASSPRTSEETQYF
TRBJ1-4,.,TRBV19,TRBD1,TGTGCCAGTATCGACAGGGAGGGTGAAAAACTGTTTTTT,CASIDREGEKLFF
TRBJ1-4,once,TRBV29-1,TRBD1,TGCAGCGTCGCGGAGGGGACAGCAAATGAAAAACTGTTTTTT,CSVAEGTANEKLFF
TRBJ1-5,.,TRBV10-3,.,TGTGCCATCAGCCCCCGGGACAGCAATCAGCCCCAGCATTTT,CAISPRDSNQPQHF
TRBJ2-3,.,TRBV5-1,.,TGCGCCAGCAGCTTGGGCTGGAGGGGCCCTCGCACAGATACGCAGTATTTT,CASSLGWRGPRTDTQYF
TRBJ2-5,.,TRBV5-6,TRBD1,TGTGCCAGCAGCTTGCGGGACAGGGGCACCCCGCCCAACTTC,CASSLRDRGTPPNF
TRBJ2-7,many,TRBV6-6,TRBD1,TGTGCCAGCAGATCCGACAGGGGGCCCTACGAGCAGTACTTC,CASRSDRGPYEQYF
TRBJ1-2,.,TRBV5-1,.,TGCGCCAGCAGCTTTGAAGGGGGTAACTATGGCTACACCTTC,CASSFEGGNYGYTF
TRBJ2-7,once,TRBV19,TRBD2,TGTGCCAGTAGTAACCTAGCGGGAGTAGACGAGCAGTACTTC,CASSNLAGVDEQYF
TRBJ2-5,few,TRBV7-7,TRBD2,TGTGCCAGCAGCCAACAATTTGGGGGACTAGCGGAGACCCAGTACTTC,CASSQQFGGLAETQYF
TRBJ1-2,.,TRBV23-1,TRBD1,TGCGCCAGCAGTCATTCCCCGGACAGGGGGGCGAATGGCTACACCTTC,CASSHSPDRGANGYTF
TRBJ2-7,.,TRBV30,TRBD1,TGTGCCTGGAGTGCTGGGGGGACAGGTTCCTACGAGCAGTACTTC,CAWSAGGTGSYEQYF
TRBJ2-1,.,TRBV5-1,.,TGCGCCAGCAGCTCTGCGACCTCCTACAATGAGCAGTTCTTC,CASSSATSYNEQFF
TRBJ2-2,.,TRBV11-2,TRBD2,TGTGCCAGCAACGAGACTAGCGGGAGGATTAGGAACACCGGGGAGCTGTTTTTT,CASNETSGRIRNTGELFF
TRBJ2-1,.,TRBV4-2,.,TGTGCCAGCAGCCAGGGCGGACTTAGCTCCTACAATGAGCAGTTCTTC,CASSQGGLSSYNEQFF
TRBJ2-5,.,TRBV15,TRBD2,TGTGCCACCAGCAGGGGACTAGCGGGAGGGCAAGAGACCCAGTACTTC,CATSRGLAGGQETQYF
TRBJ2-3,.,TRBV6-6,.,TGTGCCAGCAGTTACGACAGCTCCAGCACAGATACGCAGTATTTT,CASSYDSSSTDTQYF
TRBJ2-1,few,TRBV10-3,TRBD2,TGTGCCATCAGTGGGGGACTAGTAGGGGGAGATGAGCAGTTCTTC,CAISGGLVGGDEQFF
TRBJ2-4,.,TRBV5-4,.,TGTGCCAGCAGCTTGGCGCAGGTTAAAAACATTCAGTACTTC,CASSLAQVKNIQYF
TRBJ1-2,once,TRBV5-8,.,TGTGCCAGCATTATGGACGGCGCTAACTATGGCTACACCTTC,CASIMDGANYGYTF
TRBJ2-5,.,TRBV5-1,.,TGCGCCAGCAGCTTAAGGGGCGACCAAGAGACCCAGTACTTC,CASSLRGDQETQYF
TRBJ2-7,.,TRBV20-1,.,TGCAGTGCTCCGGACGGCTACGAGCAGTACTTC,CSAPDGYEQYF
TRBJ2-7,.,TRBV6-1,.,TGTGCCAGCAGTGAAGAAGGAGGAACAGGGAGCAACGAGCAGTACTTC,CASSEEGGTGSNEQYF
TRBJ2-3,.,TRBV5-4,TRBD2,TGTGCCAGCAGCTTTCGGACTAGCGGGAGTTTAGATACGCAGTATTTT,CASSFRTSGSLDTQYF
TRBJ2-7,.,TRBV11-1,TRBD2,TGTGCCAGCAGCGGTCTTTTAGCGGGAGGCCCCTACGAGCAGTACTTC,CASSGLLAGGPYEQYF
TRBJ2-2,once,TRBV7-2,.,TGTGCCAGCACCACCGTAGCCGGGGAGCTGTTTTTT,CASTTVAGELFF
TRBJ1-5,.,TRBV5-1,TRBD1,TGCGCCAGCAGCCGGACAGGGTCGGAGGGGCCCCAGCATTTT,CASSRTGSEGPQHF